This T cell receptor (beta chain) was identified during a study of immune cell composition in non-small cell lung cancer. The data were produced by immunoSEQ multiplex PCR, yet TCRdb's version contains in-frame clones alone and is incomplete. The sample lists some 2,700 clones, roughly 76% occurring once. Normal lung was sampled as far from the tumour as possible, at least 3 cm. The germline V gene encodes CDR1 SEHNR and CDR2 FQNEAQ (reference sequence). The CDR3 sequence is 14 residues long. V shed 5 bases and J shed 4 bases, with 11 bases lying between them. This same sample was also part of a study on CD4 T cells in lung cancer.

This sequence joins TRBV7-9 and TRBJ2-2; no definite D call. The sample comprised non-adjacent lung tissue. The TCR sequence derives from a human donor with non-small cell lung cancer. CDR3 nucleotide sequence: TGTGCCAGCAGCGTAATATACTCCACCGGGGAGCTGTTTTTT. This encodes CASSVIYSTGELFF.